The rows below give T cell receptor beta chains drawn from one sample of a study of T-cell reconstitution after alpha-beta-depleted transplantation in children. One entry per CDR3 protein, called by TCRdb with MiXCR from the PCR reads. The sample carries about 610,000 distinct CDR3 sequences, approximately 10% recorded once. This specimen consisted of PBMCs from the stem cell graft donor, obtained from the stem cell graft. The receptors shown here come from a human donor who donated a stem cell graft to a child with acute myeloid leukemia. The CDR3 runs from the conserved cysteine through the conserved F or W. Fields, in order: J gene, clone size, D gene, V gene, CDR3 protein, CDR3 DNA. D genes are given only for firm matches. Clone size is stated in some rows and not others, as once, few, many or a class when expanded.

TRBJ1-1	NA	NA	TRBV28	CASSLLEGEAFF	TGTGCCAGCAGTTTATTGGAGGGTGAAGCTTTCTTT
TRBJ2-5	many	NA	TRBV7-2	CASSPQTGPETQYF	TGTGCCAGCAGCCCCCAAACGGGTCCGGAGACCCAGTACTTC
TRBJ1-2	few	NA	TRBV4-3	CASSQEVAWGHGYTF	TGCGCCAGCAGCCAAGAAGTGGCCTGGGGCCATGGCTACACCTTC
TRBJ2-2	few	NA	TRBV29-1	CSVGRTANTGELFF	TGCAGCGTTGGTCGGACTGCGAACACCGGGGAGCTGTTTTTT
TRBJ1-1	few	TRBD1	TRBV10-3	CATRDSLSNTEAFF	TGTGCCACCAGGGACAGCCTTTCGAACACTGAAGCTTTCTTT
TRBJ2-7	few	NA	TRBV4-3	CASSQDSGQINEQYF	TGCGCCAGCAGCCAGGACTCGGGACAAATCAACGAGCAGTACTTC
TRBJ2-7	NA	NA	TRBV20-1	CSAREVLKPYEQYF	TGCAGTGCTAGAGAAGTCCTTAAGCCCTACGAGCAGTACTTC
TRBJ2-7	many	TRBD2	TRBV7-9	CASSSRTSGTHEQYF	TGTGCCAGCAGCTCCCGGACTAGCGGGACTCACGAGCAGTACTTC
TRBJ2-7	few	NA	TRBV6-5	CASSYSVTGVDEQYF	TGTGCCAGCAGTTACTCGGTTACGGGGGTCGACGAGCAGTACTTC
TRBJ1-2	few	TRBD1	TRBV25-1	CASSEPGTGVGYTF	TGTGCCAGCAGTGAGCCCGGGACAGGGGTCGGCTACACCTTC
TRBJ1-1	many	NA	TRBV29-1	CSANDAEAFF	TGCAGCGCTAACGACGCTGAAGCTTTCTTT
TRBJ1-1	NA	TRBD1	TRBV20-1	CSAPGQGATEAFF	TGCAGTGCTCCGGGACAGGGGGCGACTGAAGCTTTCTTT
TRBJ2-3	few	NA	TRBV5-5	CASSFTLGQDTQYF	TGTGCCAGCAGCTTTACCTTGGGGCAAGATACGCAGTATTTT
TRBJ2-3	NA	NA	TRBV4-2	CASSQEILVFTDTQYF	TGTGCCAGCAGCCAAGAGATTCTAGTTTTCACAGATACGCAGTATTTT
TRBJ2-6	NA	NA	TRBV12-3/TRBV12-4	CASRGTGPGIGANVLTF	TGTGCCAGCAGAGGAACGGGACCGGGGATAGGGGCCAACGTCCTGACTTTC
TRBJ1-1	few	NA	TRBV29-1	CSVDPTDSNTEAFF	TGCAGCGTTGATCCGACAGACTCGAACACTGAAGCTTTCTTT
TRBJ2-7	NA	TRBD1	TRBV28	CASSPPGQVHYEQYF	TGTGCCAGCAGTCCACCGGGACAGGTGCATTACGAGCAGTACTTC
TRBJ1-5	few	NA	TRBV28	CASSFFKARQLNYQPQHF	TGTGCCAGCAGTTTTTTTAAGGCCAGACAGCTTAATTATCAGCCCCAGCATTTT
TRBJ2-5	many	NA	TRBV20-1	CSVDTNQETQYF	TGCAGTGTCGACACAAATCAAGAGACCCAGTACTTC
TRBJ2-3	NA	TRBD2	TRBV11-2	CASLFQVGRAQITDTQYF	TGTGCCAGCCTTTTCCAAGTCGGGAGGGCCCAGATTACAGATACGCAGTATTTT
TRBJ1-4	NA	NA	TRBV4-2	CASSQDRSGYEKLFF	TGTGCCAGCAGCCAAGATCGGTCGGGGTATGAAAAACTGTTTTTT
TRBJ2-7	NA	NA	TRBV6-2/TRBV6-3	CASLTQTKNEQYF	TGTGCCAGTCTAACTCAAACTAAGAACGAGCAGTACTTC
TRBJ2-7	few	NA	TRBV15	CATSSAFRSPWGYEQYF	TGTGCCACCAGCAGCGCCTTCAGGTCCCCGTGGGGGTACGAGCAGTACTTC
TRBJ1-1	few	NA	TRBV21-1	CASIAEAFF	TGTGCCAGCATAGCTGAAGCTTTCTTT
TRBJ2-2	NA	NA	TRBV3-1	CASSPAQHTGELFF	TGTGCCAGCAGCCCTGCGCAACACACCGGGGAGCTGTTTTTT
TRBJ2-3	many	NA	TRBV6-5	CASSTRSGATDTQYF	TGTGCCAGCAGTACACGATCCGGGGCCACAGATACGCAGTATTTT
TRBJ1-5	NA	TRBD1	TRBV12-3/TRBV12-4	CASSSPGTEYSNQPQHF	TGTGCCAGCAGTTCACCAGGGACAGAATATAGCAATCAGCCCCAGCATTTT
TRBJ1-1	few	TRBD1	TRBV20-1	CSARDWQGGSAFF	TGCAGTGCTAGAGATTGGCAGGGGGGATCTGCTTTCTTT
TRBJ2-1	NA	TRBD2	TRBV14	CASSQDLGLAGLDEQFF	TGTGCCAGCAGCCAGGACCTGGGACTAGCGGGACTCGATGAGCAGTTCTTC
TRBJ1-1	many	TRBD1	TRBV27	CASSPGQKNTEAFF	TGTGCCAGCAGCCCGGGACAGAAGAACACTGAAGCTTTCTTT
TRBJ2-1	many	NA	TRBV28	CASSTVVGEQFF	TGTGCCAGCAGTACAGTGGTAGGAGAGCAGTTCTTC
TRBJ2-7	once	TRBD1	TRBV20-1	CSATHPRQGTRNPTSYEQYF	TGCAGTGCTACCCATCCCAGACAGGGGACACGAAACCCAACCTCCTACGAGCAGTACTTC
TRBJ1-4	many	TRBD1	TRBV6-5	CASSLSGTGRGNEKLFF	TGTGCCAGCAGTTTGTCCGGGACAGGGCGAGGGAATGAAAAACTGTTTTTT
TRBJ1-4	few	NA	TRBV7-9	CASSLGPGFNGEKLFF	TGTGCCAGCAGCTTAGGCCCGGGCTTTAACGGAGAAAAACTGTTTTTT
TRBJ2-7	NA	TRBD1	TRBV25-1	CASSEGTGLDYEQYF	TGTGCCAGCAGTGAAGGGACAGGGTTAGACTACGAGCAGTACTTC
TRBJ1-1	NA	TRBD1	TRBV29-1	CSVPPGQGKENTEAFF	TGCAGCGTGCCTCCGGGACAGGGCAAGGAAAACACTGAAGCTTTCTTT
TRBJ2-5	many	TRBD1	TRBV20-1	CSASWTGQETQYF	TGCAGTGCTAGTTGGACAGGACAAGAGACCCAGTACTTC
TRBJ2-2	many	TRBD2	TRBV20-1	CSARHSGSAGELFF	TGCAGTGCTAGGCATAGCGGGAGTGCCGGGGAGCTGTTTTTT
TRBJ2-3	NA	TRBD2	TRBV11-2	CASSSGLAGGADTQYF	TGTGCCAGCAGCTCTGGACTAGCGGGAGGTGCAGATACGCAGTATTTT
TRBJ2-7	NA	TRBD1	TRBV7-2	CASSSNRDSANEQYF	TGTGCCAGCAGCTCCAATCGGGACAGCGCGAACGAGCAGTACTTC
TRBJ2-7	NA	TRBD1	TRBV15	CATRYGTATTSEQYF	TGTGCCACCAGGTATGGGACAGCAACCACGAGCGAGCAGTACTTC
TRBJ2-3	many	TRBD2	TRBV12-3/TRBV12-4	CASRISGSNTDTQYF	TGTGCCAGCAGAATAAGCGGGAGTAACACAGATACGCAGTATTTT
TRBJ2-3	many	NA	TRBV4-2	CASSQLSTDTQYF	TGTGCCAGCAGCCAGCTAAGCACAGATACGCAGTATTTT
TRBJ2-7	few	TRBD2	TRBV7-9	CASSILAGGPYEQYF	TGTGCCAGCAGCATACTAGCGGGAGGGCCGTACGAGCAGTACTTC
TRBJ2-1	few	TRBD2	TRBV12-3/TRBV12-4	CASSLARLAGEFGEQFF	TGTGCCAGCAGTTTAGCGCGGCTAGCGGGAGAGTTCGGTGAGCAGTTCTTC
TRBJ1-1	NA	NA	TRBV6-9	CASSPGTENAEAFF	TGTGCCAGCAGTCCCGGGACGGAAAACGCTGAAGCTTTCTTT
TRBJ2-7	many	TRBD2	TRBV5-1	CASSPGTSGGSYEQYF	TGCGCCAGCAGTCCCGGGACTAGCGGGGGGTCCTACGAGCAGTACTTC
TRBJ2-7	many	NA	TRBV14	CASSPTAGLTSEQYF	TGTGCCAGCAGCCCAACGGCAGGGTTAACTTCGGAGCAGTACTTC
TRBJ2-5	few	NA	TRBV4-3	CASRQTDGETQYF	TGCGCCAGCAGGCAGACAGACGGCGAGACCCAGTACTTC
TRBJ2-4	many	NA	TRBV15	CATSRGGQNIQYF	TGTGCCACCAGCAGAGGGGGGCAAAACATTCAGTACTTC